A single sample gave rise to the 20 T cell receptor beta chains below, sequenced in a study of PD-1 blockade in classical Hodgkin lymphoma. The protocol was immunoSEQ multiplex PCR, while the TCRdb copy is restricted to in-frame clones and leaves out a portion. The sample contains some 70,000 clones, about 93% of which appear only once. Time point meaning: newly diagnosed, previously untreated cHL patient sample. The sequenced sample consisted of peripheral blood mononuclear cells (PBMCs). The receptors were gathered from a human donor with classical Hodgkin lymphoma.

CDR3 in amino acids: CASSQNNMNTEAFF. CDR3 sequence (DNA): TGTGCCAGCAGCCAAAACAACATGAACACTGAAGCTTTCTTT. The V call is TRBV7-2, the J call TRBJ1-1; D is unclear. Germline CDR1 reads SGHTA; CDR2 reads FQGNSA. CDR3 length: 14 residues. The ends were cut back, 5 bases at V and 0 bases at J, with 10 bases in the middle. Full variable domain (outside the CDR3, taken from reference TRBV7-2 and TRBJ1-1): GAGVSQSPSNKVTEKGKDVELRCDPISGHTALYWYRQSLGQGLEFLIYFQGNSAPDKSGLPSDRFSAERTGGSVSTLTIQRTQQEDSAVYLCASSQNNMNTEAFFGQGTRLTVV.

The chain has TRBV11-2 and TRBJ1-1; D is ambiguous. This CDR3 spans 15 amino acids. Germline V CDR1 and CDR2: SGHAT, FQNNGV. Trimming stripped 2 bases from V and 4 bases from J, with 14 bases between. CDR3 residues: CASSLIEGRSTEAFF. The CDR3 DNA sequence: TGTGCCAGCAGCTTAATAGAGGGAAGGAGCACTGAAGCTTTCTTT.

The chain uses TRBV30 and TRBJ2-7, with D possibly being TRBD1 (7 bases). V was trimmed by 0 bases and J by 6 bases, leaving 24 bases between them. CDR1 and CDR2 (germline): GTSNPN, SVGIG (reference sequence). The CDR3 runs to 17 residues. Here the CDR3 reads CAWSVWLRTGGASEQYF. The CDR3 DNA reads TGTGCCTGGAGTGTATGGCTCCGGACAGGCGGGGCGTCCGAGCAGTACTTC. The full variable domain, with the rest looked up from reference TRBV30 and TRBJ2-7, is SQTIHQWPATLVQPVGSPLSLECTVEGTSNPNLYWYRQAAGRGLQLLFYSVGIGQISSEVPQNLSASRPQDRQFILSSKKLLLSDSGFYLCAWSVWLRTGGASEQYFGPGTRLTVT.

The chain couples TRBV11-3 to TRBJ2-1, with D perhaps given as TRBD1 or TRBD2 (5 bases each). Per germline, CDR1 SGHNT and CDR2 YENEEA. CDR3 length: 13 amino acids. V was clipped by 5 bases and J by 7 bases, with 12 bases between them. CDR3 protein: CASSPGTNNEQFF. The CDR3, as DNA: TGTGCCAGCAGCCCCGGGACGAATAATGAGCAGTTCTTC.

The rearrangement joins TRBV6-5 to TRBJ1-2, with D possibly TRBD1 on 6 matching bases. Germline values: CDR1 MNHEY, CDR2 SVGAGI. Trimming took off 5 bases at V and 3 bases at J, with 10 bases between the two ends. This CDR3 has 13 amino acids. This CDR3 reads CASSPQGYYGYTF. The CDR3 DNA reads as TGTGCCAGCAGTCCTCAGGGGTACTATGGCTACACCTTC.

The chain is built from TRBV18 and TRBJ1-1; perhaps TRBD1 as D (5 bases). The V and J ends lost 1 base and 3 bases respectively, with 12 bases between them. This CDR3 has 15 residues. Germline loops: CDR1 KGHSH, CDR2 LQKENI. The CDR3 sequence: CASSPLRSGYTEAFF. The CDR3 DNA sequence: TGTGCCAGCTCACCACTCAGGTCAGGGTACACTGAAGCTTTCTTT.

About this clone: Other DNA sequences in this sample translate to the same CDR3. The genes are TRBV7-2 and TRBJ2-7; D unresolved. This CDR3 has 11 residues. Trimming cost V 2 bases and J 4 bases, with 3 bases left between them. Germline V gene sequence: CDR1 SGHTA, CDR2 FQGNSA. CDR3 DNA sequence: TGTGCCAGCAGCTTATCGTACGAGCAGTACTTC. The encoded protein is CASSLSYEQYF.

The V and J genes are TRBV5-1 and TRBJ2-1, with 9 bases that match TRBD1. CDR1 and CDR2 (germline): SGHRS, YFSETQ. Losses at the gene ends were 3 bases for V and 8 bases for J; bases not matched to a gene: 24. The CDR3 is made up of 20 amino acids. CDR3 protein: CASSSPPLASDRGHQYEQFF. As DNA, the CDR3 is TGCGCCAGCAGCTCCCCCCCTCTAGCCTCGGACAGGGGTCACCAATATGAGCAGTTCTTC.

The genes are TRBV29-1 and TRBJ1-2; perhaps TRBD1 as D (5 bases). V lost 6 bases and J lost 0, with 11 bases in between. The CDR3 length is 13 residues. Germline lookup yields CDR1 SQVTM and CDR2 ANQGSEA. CDR3 nucleotides: TGCAGCGTCACACGGGGCGCTAACTATGGCTACACCTTC. It specifies CSVTRGANYGYTF.

The genes are TRBV28 and TRBJ1-5; 7 positions agree with TRBD1. CDR1 is MDHEN, CDR2 SYDVKM, per germline. This CDR3 contains 14 residues. The ends lost 11 bases at V and 0 bases at J; junction bases unmatched: 7. CDR3 region: CASGTAYSNQPQHF. The CDR3 DNA reads TGTGCCTCGGGGACAGCTTATAGCAATCAGCCCCAGCATTTT.

Only one count was recorded for this clone. The V gene is TRBV6-5, the J gene TRBJ2-7; D is perhaps TRBD1 (6 bases). With 0 bases removed from V and 7 bases from J, the gap between germline ends came to 16 bases. CDR3 length: 15 residues. Germline CDR1 is MNHEY and CDR2 is SVGAGI. The CDR3 loop reads CASSYSRQGIGEQYF. In DNA form, the CDR3 reads TGTGCCAGCAGTTACTCGAGGCAGGGGATCGGTGAGCAGTACTTC.

The V call is TRBV6-6, the J call TRBJ2-7, with 7 nucleotides matching TRBD2. Germline-derived CDR1 and CDR2 are MNHNY and SVGAGI (reference sequence). The CDR3 runs 13 residues. V lost 5 bases and J lost 2; bases outside the gene matches: 3. CDR3 protein: CASSPSGTYEQYF. In nucleotides, the CDR3 is TGTGCCAGCAGTCCTAGCGGTACCTACGAGCAGTACTTC.

This clone was detected once. The V call is TRBV27, the J call TRBJ2-3, with TRBD2 matching over 9 bases. CDR1 and CDR2 from the germline V gene are MNHEY and SMNVEV (reference sequence). V shed 2 bases and J 5 bases; nucleotides not matched to a gene: 8. The CDR3 length is 16 residues. The CDR3, as DNA: TGTGCCAGCAGTTTACCCTTGACTAGCGGCATAGATACGCAGTATTTT. This translates into CASSLPLTSGIDTQYF.

The chain links TRBV7-9 to TRBJ2-3, with a possible D match to TRBD2 (5 bases). CDR1 and CDR2 from the germline V gene are SEHNR and FQNEAQ (reference sequence). V was trimmed by 3 bases and J by 6 bases, leaving 16 bases between them. CDR3 length: 15 residues. CDR3 region: CASSLTRTLRDTQYF. The CDR3 DNA reads TGTGCCAGCAGCTTGACTCGGACTCTCCGGGATACGCAGTATTTT.

This chain connects TRBV19 to TRBJ1-5; TRBD1 might be the D (6 bases). With 1 base removed from V and 0 bases from J, the gap between germline ends came to 10 bases. The CDR3 totals 16 residues. Germline V gene lookup returns CDR1 LNHDA and CDR2 SQIVND (reference sequence). In DNA form, the CDR3 reads TGTGCCAGTAGTATAGGGGGGGCGTATAGCAATCAGCCCCAGCATTTT. Encoded protein: CASSIGGAYSNQPQHF.

The rearrangement links TRBV27 to TRBJ1-1; D unclear. V lost 6 bases, J lost 3 bases, and 11 bases lay in between. The CDR3 runs 13 residues. Germline CDR1 MNHEY, CDR2 SMNVEV (reference sequence). In DNA form, the CDR3 reads TGTGCCAGCAGCACCCGGTGGGACACTGAAGCTTTCTTT. It codes for CASSTRWDTEAFF.

V gene TRBV5-1 combines with J gene TRBJ2-7; D unclear. Deletions cut 0 bases from V and 0 bases from J, with 7 bases between. This CDR3 is 14 amino acids long. The V gene's germline CDR1 is SGHRS and CDR2 YFSETQ. Written as DNA, the CDR3 is TGCGCCAGCAGCTTGGGACACGGCTCCTACGAGCAGTACTTC. Translated: CASSLGHGSYEQYF.

The chain couples TRBV7-9 to TRBJ1-4; D may be TRBD1 (5 bases). The V gene's germline CDR1 is SEHNR and CDR2 FQNEAQ (reference sequence). V was cut by 1 base and J by 12 bases, with 27 bases left in between. The CDR3 runs to 18 residues. CDR3 nucleotides: TGTGCCAGCAGCTTAGTACCGTGGGACCGGGGAGTGGCGAGGGAACTGTTTTTT. Protein: CASSLVPWDRGVARELFF.

The chain uses TRBV5-1 and TRBJ1-1; D might be TRBD1 (5 bases). This CDR3 region has 14 residues. The germline V gene encodes CDR1 SGHRS and CDR2 YFSETQ. Trimming shortened V by 3 bases and J by 1 base, and 10 bases separated the two germline ends. The CDR3 spells CASSYSGSNTEAFF. The CDR3 DNA sequence: TGCGCCAGCAGCTATTCAGGGTCGAACACTGAAGCTTTCTTT.

The chain has TRBV19 and TRBJ2-6, with D maybe TRBD1 (6 bases). Germline CDR1 and CDR2: LNHDA and SQIVND (reference sequence). V gave up 5 bases and J gave up 0 bases, with 11 bases separating them. CDR3 length: 16 amino acids. CDR3: CASSLGQSSGANVLTF. CDR3 nucleotides: TGTGCCAGTAGTCTAGGACAGTCCTCTGGGGCCAACGTCCTGACTTTC.